Detailed here is one T cell receptor beta chain. CDR1 is SQVTM and CDR2 is ANQGSEA in the germline V gene. Unmatched junction bases numbered 14, after V lost 6 bases and J lost 1 base. The CDR3 has 16 residues. Generated by immunoSEQ multiplex PCR, the TCRdb table keeps only in-frame clones and is missing some. The data contain roughly 170,000 clones, 84% of them seen just once; the ten biggest clones take up about 4.5%. This sample was included in a study of cytotoxic CD8 clonotypes in ibrutinib-treated CLL. This receptor was identified in a human donor with chronic lymphocytic leukemia. Sequenced material: PBMCs, taken after 24 months of ibrutinib treatment. V is TRBV29-1 and J is TRBJ1-2, with 7 bases fitting TRBD1. As DNA, the CDR3 is TGCAGCGTCGGGGACAGAGAGCCGTATGGTAACTATGGCTACACCTTC. It encodes CSVGDREPYGNYGYTF.